What follows are 17 T cell receptor beta chains derived from one specimen sequenced in a study of CD8 T cells in Susac syndrome. Random hexamers were used to reverse transcribe an amount of roughly 0.45 to 1 ug RNA. TCRdb recomputed calls from the immunoSEQ multiplex PCR reads with MiXCR, one row per CDR3 protein. The table includes about 440,000 distinct CDR3 sequences, 85% to 90% detected once. Source material: CD8+ T cells from PBMCs. The receptors derive from a human donor with multiple sclerosis.

J is TRBJ1-1 and V is TRBV2; 8 bases map to TRBD1. Unmatched junction bases numbered 8, after V lost 3 bases and J lost 2 bases. CDR1 SNHLY and CDR2 FYNNEI come from the germline V gene. The CDR3 contains 16 residues. CDR3: CASSDWDRMINTEAFF. The CDR3 DNA reads as TGTGCCAGCAGTGATTGGGACAGGATGATAAACACTGAAGCTTTCTTT.

This clonotype occurred a few times. This sequence joins TRBV4-1 and TRBJ2-7, with TRBD2 as a possible D gene (5 bases). The V gene lost 0 bases and the J gene lost 3 bases, with 9 bases spanning the gap. The CDR3 is 14 residues long. Germline V gives CDR1 MGHRA, CDR2 YSYEKL. The CDR3 DNA reads TGCGCCAGCAGCCAAGATAGAGGGTTCTACGAGCAGTACTTC. Amino acid sequence: CASSQDRGFYEQYF.

V and J are TRBV1 and TRBJ2-7. TRBV1 is shown as a pseudogene. The CDR3 is made up of 13 amino acids. The CDR3 nucleotides read TGCACCAGCAGCCAAGATCAACTTTACGAGCAGTACTTC. Its protein product is CTSSQDQLYEQYF.

This clonotype was recorded only once. The chain joins TRBV6-2 or TRBV6-3 to TRBJ2-1, with 8 bases fitting TRBD2. This CDR3 region has 16 residues. Germline CDR1 and CDR2: MNHEY and SVGEGT. V shed 6 bases, J shed 3 bases, and the junction held 10 bases outside the gene matches. This chain's CDR3 is CASRGLAGLLYNEQFF. As DNA, the CDR3 is TGTGCCAGCAGAGGCCTAGCGGGCTTACTCTACAATGAGCAGTTCTTC.

This chain links TRBV27 with TRBJ2-7, with D possibly matching TRBD1 (6 bases). Trimming shortened V by 6 bases and J by 5 bases, and 17 bases separated the two germline ends. Germline V gene sequence: CDR1 MNHEY, CDR2 SMNVEV (reference sequence). CDR3 size: 14 residues. The chain's CDR3 is CASRTIGQFHEQYF. In DNA form, the CDR3 reads TGTGCCAGCAGAACAATCGGACAGTTTCACGAGCAGTACTTC.

The chain combines TRBV14 with TRBJ1-1; D is undetermined. Germline V gene data show CDR1 as SGHDN and CDR2 as FVKESK. This CDR3 has 15 amino acids. Trimming cost V 0 bases and J 3 bases, with 11 bases left between them. CDR3 in amino acids: CASSQERGLDTEAFF. CDR3 nucleotide sequence: TGTGCCAGCAGCCAAGAACGGGGATTGGACACTGAAGCTTTCTTT.

The chain links TRBV6-5 to TRBJ2-7, with 9 bases lining up with TRBD1. Germline V CDR1 and CDR2: MNHEY, SVGAGI. V shed 0 bases and J 5 bases; nucleotides not matched to a gene: 5. The CDR3 length is 15 residues. The chain's CDR3 is CASSYSGTGYNEQYF. In nucleotides, the CDR3 is TGTGCCAGCAGTTACTCCGGGACAGGGTACAACGAGCAGTACTTC.

The rearrangement links TRBV7-2 to TRBJ2-1; tentatively, D is TRBD1 (6 bases). The germline gives CDR1 SGHTA, CDR2 FQGNSA. The V gene lost 5 bases and the J gene lost 3 bases, with 17 bases spanning the gap. The CDR3 is 16 residues long. CDR3 sequence reads: CASSLDGRGNYNEQFF. The CDR3, as DNA: TGTGCCAGCAGCCTGGATGGAAGGGGGAACTACAATGAGCAGTTCTTC.

The chain is built from TRBV19 and TRBJ2-1, with TRBD1 as a possible D gene (6 bases). V lost 6 bases and J 5 bases, leaving 17 bases between the germline ends. The CDR3 covers 15 residues. Germline V gene lookup returns CDR1 LNHDA and CDR2 SQIVND (reference sequence). The DNA for the CDR3 is TGTGCCAGTAGGCTGACAGGTTTCGAGCACAATGAGCAGTTCTTC. Amino acid sequence: CASRLTGFEHNEQFF.

CDR3 sequence: CSATTVRDGDEKLFF. The CDR3 DNA reads as TGCAGTGCTACCACTGTGAGGGACGGGGATGAAAAACTGTTTTTT. The chain employs TRBV20-1 and TRBJ1-4; weak D call: TRBD1 (5 bases). The CDR3 is made up of 15 amino acids. Germline CDR1 reads DFQATT; CDR2 reads SNEGSKA (reference sequence). The germline V and J ends were trimmed by 4 bases and 6 bases, with 18 bases remaining between them.

The chain uses TRBV7-9 and TRBJ1-1; D uncertain. Germline V CDR1 and CDR2: SEHNR, FQNEAQ (reference sequence). The CDR3 is 15 residues long. The germline V and J ends were trimmed by 4 bases and 0 bases, with 12 bases remaining between them. CDR3 amino acids: CASSYDASLNTEAFF. Written as DNA, the CDR3 is TGTGCCAGCAGCTACGACGCCAGCTTGAACACTGAAGCTTTCTTT.

The rearrangement joins TRBV7-9 to TRBJ2-7, with 13 bases that match TRBD2. Losses at the gene ends were 1 base for V and 0 bases for J; bases not matched to a gene: 6. The CDR3 totals 18 residues. Germline V lookup: CDR1 SEHNR, CDR2 FQNEAQ (reference sequence). CDR3 nucleotides: TGTGCCAGCAGCTTAGGGACTAGCGGGAGAATAAGCTCCTACGAGCAGTACTTC. Its translation: CASSLGTSGRISSYEQYF.

As DNA, the CDR3 is TGTGCCAGCAGTTTATCCGGCAGGGGCTATAGCAATCAGCCCCAGCATTTT. Translation gives CASSLSGRGYSNQPQHF. The chain has TRBV28 and TRBJ1-5; weak D call: TRBD1 (6 bases). With 1 base removed from V and 0 bases from J, the gap between germline ends came to 13 bases. Per germline, CDR1 MDHEN and CDR2 SYDVKM. This CDR3 spans 17 amino acids.

V and J are TRBV4-1 and TRBJ1-1; D unresolved. Germline V CDR1 and CDR2: MGHRA, YSYEKL. V gave up 2 bases and J gave up 5 bases, with 9 bases separating them. The CDR3 is 13 amino acids. CDR3 coding DNA: TGCGCCAGCAGCCAAACTTCAGAGACTGAAGCTTTCTTT. It specifies CASSQTSETEAFF.

This clonotype was found a few times. The J gene is TRBJ2-6, the V gene TRBV30, with no clear D. Per the germline V gene, CDR1 is GTSNPN and CDR2 is SVGIG (reference sequence). Trimming took off 2 bases at V and 0 bases at J, with 11 bases between the two ends. This CDR3 is built from 16 residues. The DNA for the CDR3 is TGTGCCTGGAGTCCCCTTGCTCTCTCTGGGGCCAACGTCCTGACTTTC. Residues: CAWSPLALSGANVLTF.

The rearrangement links TRBV4-1 to TRBJ2-6, with D possibly being TRBD2 (5 bases). V dropped 1 base and J dropped 1 base, with 8 bases sitting between them. Germline V lookup: CDR1 MGHRA, CDR2 YSYEKL. The CDR3 spans 16 residues. CDR3: CASSQGRRSGANVLTF. Here the CDR3 DNA reads TGCGCCAGCAGCCAAGGGAGGAGGTCTGGGGCCAACGTCCTGACTTTC.

The rearrangement uses TRBV2 and TRBJ2-7; 8 nucleotides agree with TRBD2. This CDR3 is 16 amino acids long. From germline, CDR1 is SNHLY and CDR2 FYNNEI. Unmatched junction bases numbered 10, after V lost 6 bases and J lost 0 bases. The CDR3: CASRVSDSGDSYEQYF. The DNA of the CDR3 is TGTGCCAGCAGGGTATCGGATAGCGGGGACTCCTACGAGCAGTACTTC.